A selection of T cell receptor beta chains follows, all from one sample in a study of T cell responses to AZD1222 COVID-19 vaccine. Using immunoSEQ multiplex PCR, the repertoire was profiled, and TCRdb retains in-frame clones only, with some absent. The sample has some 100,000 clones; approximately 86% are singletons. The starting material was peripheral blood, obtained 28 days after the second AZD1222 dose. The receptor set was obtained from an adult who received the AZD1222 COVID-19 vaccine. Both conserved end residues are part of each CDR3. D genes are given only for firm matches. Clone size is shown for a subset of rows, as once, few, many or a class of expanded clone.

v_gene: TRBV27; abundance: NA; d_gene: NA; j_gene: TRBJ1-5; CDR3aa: CASSSGHSDYQPQHF; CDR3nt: TGTGCCAGCAGTTCCGGTCACAGCGATTATCAGCCCCAGCATTTT
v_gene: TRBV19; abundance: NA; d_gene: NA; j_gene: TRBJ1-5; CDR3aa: CASRKRTDAYSNQPQHF; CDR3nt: TGTGCCAGTAGAAAAAGGACAGACGCTTATAGCAATCAGCCCCAGCATTTT
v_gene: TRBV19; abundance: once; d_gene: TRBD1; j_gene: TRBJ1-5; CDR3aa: CASAPRTGANQPQHF; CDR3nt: TGTGCCAGCGCACCCCGGACAGGGGCCAATCAGCCCCAGCATTTT
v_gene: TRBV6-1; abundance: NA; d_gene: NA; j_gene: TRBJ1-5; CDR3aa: CASSERRQPQHF; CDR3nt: TGTGCCAGCAGTGAACGAAGGCAGCCCCAGCATTTT
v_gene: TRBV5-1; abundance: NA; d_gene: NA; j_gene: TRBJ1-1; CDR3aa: CASLPGGGFSTEAFF; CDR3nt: TGCGCCAGCTTACCGGGAGGGGGTTTTAGCACTGAAGCTTTCTTT
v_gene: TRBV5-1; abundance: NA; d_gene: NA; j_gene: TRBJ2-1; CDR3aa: CASSKHYGDNSYNEQFF; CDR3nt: TGCGCCAGCAGCAAGCACTACGGGGACAATTCCTACAATGAGCAGTTCTTC
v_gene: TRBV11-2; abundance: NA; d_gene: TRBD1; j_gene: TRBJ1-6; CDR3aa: CASSPGGQPNSPLHF; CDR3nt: TGTGCCAGCAGCCCGGGGGGACAGCCAAATTCACCCCTCCACTTT
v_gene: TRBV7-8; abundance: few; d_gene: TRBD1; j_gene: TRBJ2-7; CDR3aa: CASSFIGTEGVSYEQYF; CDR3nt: TGTGCCAGCAGCTTTATCGGGACAGAGGGCGTGTCCTACGAGCAGTACTTC
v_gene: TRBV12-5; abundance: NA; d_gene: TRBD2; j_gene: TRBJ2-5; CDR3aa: CASGSGLAGGVETQYF; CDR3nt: TGTGCTAGTGGTTCGGGACTAGCGGGGGGAGTAGAGACCCAGTACTTC
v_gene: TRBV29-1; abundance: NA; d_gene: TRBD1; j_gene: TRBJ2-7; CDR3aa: CSVEDPQTGGEQYF; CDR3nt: TGCAGCGTTGAAGATCCCCAAACAGGGGGGGAGCAGTACTTC
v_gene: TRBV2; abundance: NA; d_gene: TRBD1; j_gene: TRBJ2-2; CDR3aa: CASQQGAATGELFF; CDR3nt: TGTGCCAGCCAACAGGGGGCGGCCACCGGGGAGCTGTTTTTT
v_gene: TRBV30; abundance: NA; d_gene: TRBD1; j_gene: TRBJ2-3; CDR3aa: CAWSVGQDLTDTQYF; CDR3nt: TGTGCCTGGAGTGTCGGACAGGATCTCACAGATACGCAGTATTTT